These 8 T cell receptor beta chains came from one sample sequenced in a study of blood T cells in healthy people across ages (dated by TCRdb to the mid-2010s). Libraries were made using 5' RACE. Sequencing was carried out with an Illumina HiSeq 2500. A second about 7 to 12 cycle PCR used a sample-barcoded 5' primer and a J-beta primer mix. TCRdb reprocessing: public reads trimmed at Q25 with fastp, clones called with MiXCR, in-frame beta chains kept. Every CDR3 protein is listed once, alongside the most common genes and DNA of its rows. In all, the sample holds roughly 1.6 million distinct CDR3 sequences, and roughly a third of those were seen once. The biggest ten clones account for roughly 12% of the sample. What was sequenced was blood. All receptors derive from a woman in her twenties or thirties in good health.

This clonotype was counted between two and nine times. The V gene is TRBV6-1, the J gene TRBJ1-5; no clear D gene. The ends were cut back, 2 bases at V and 0 bases at J, with 14 bases in the middle. Germline-derived CDR1 and CDR2 are MNHNS and SASEGT. This CDR3 contains 17 residues. This chain's CDR3 is CASSEPAAIYSNQPQHF. DNA for the CDR3: TGTGCCAGCAGTGAACCGGCAGCAATCTATAGCAATCAGCCCCAGCATTTT.

V is TRBV7-3 and J is TRBJ2-1; no firm D call. V was trimmed by 5 bases and J by 8 bases, leaving 7 bases between them. The germline V gene has CDR1 SGHTA and CDR2 FQGTGA. This CDR3 comprises 11 residues. The CDR3 DNA is TGTGCCAGCAGCCTACTCCATGAGCAGTTCTTC. It specifies CASSLLHEQFF.

V usage is TRBV28 and J usage is TRBJ2-1; no reliable D call. The CDR3 loop spans 15 amino acids. CDR1 and CDR2 from the germline V gene are MDHEN and SYDVKM. The ends were cut back, 2 bases at V and 2 bases at J, with 10 bases in the middle. The CDR3 loop is CASSLRLRPYNEQFF. The CDR3 DNA is TGTGCCAGCAGTTTACGCTTACGGCCCTACAATGAGCAGTTCTTC.

The V call is TRBV6-5, the J call TRBJ2-1; D is possibly TRBD2 (5 bases). Germline V gene lookup returns CDR1 MNHEY and CDR2 SVGAGI. The CDR3 spans 17 residues. The V and J ends lost 0 bases and 5 bases respectively, with 17 bases between them. The CDR3 loop is CASSYSPGSGVNNEQFF. DNA of the CDR3: TGTGCCAGCAGTTACTCCCCCGGAAGCGGAGTAAACAATGAGCAGTTCTTC.

This clonotype was seen at least ten times. This sequence joins TRBV29-1 and TRBJ2-4, with 10 bases that match TRBD1. CDR3 size: 16 residues. V was clipped by 6 bases and J by 2 bases; unmatched bases: 10. Germline lookup yields CDR1 SQVTM and CDR2 ANQGSEA. The CDR3 nucleotides are TGCAGCGTCAGCACCGGGACAGGGGTTTCCAAAAACATTCAGTACTTC. This sequence encodes CSVSTGTGVSKNIQYF.

The chain recombines TRBV20-1 with TRBJ2-1; TRBD2 matches 9 bases. V was clipped by 6 bases and J by 9 bases; unmatched bases: 27. The length of the CDR3 is 19 residues. Germline lookup yields CDR1 DFQATT and CDR2 SNEGSKA (reference sequence). DNA for the CDR3: TGCAGTGCACAACCGGGACCCTGGGGCGGGAGGGCCCGGGCCGGTGAGCAGTTCTTC. Translation gives CSAQPGPWGGRARAGEQFF.

The rearrangement links TRBV5-1 to TRBJ1-2, with 8 nucleotides matching TRBD1. The CDR3 has 13 residues. CDR1 and CDR2 (germline): SGHRS, YFSETQ. Losses at the gene ends were 4 bases for V and 8 bases for J; bases not matched to a gene: 7. The CDR3 bases are TGCGCCAGCAGCCGCCAGGACAGGGAAGGCTACACCTTC. Its translation: CASSRQDREGYTF.

This clonotype was counted between two and nine times. The gene calls are TRBV3-1 and TRBJ1-2; D ambiguous. The germline V gene encodes CDR1 LGHDT and CDR2 YNNKEL (reference sequence). Trimming pared 2 bases from V and 4 bases from J, leaving 11 bases between. The CDR3 runs 14 residues. The chain's CDR3 is CASSQPGWAYGYTF. For the CDR3, the DNA is TGTGCCAGCAGCCAACCGGGATGGGCCTATGGCTACACCTTC.